This is a list of T cell receptor beta chains from one sample in a study of T cell changes during pregnancy in multiple sclerosis. Only in-frame clones appear in the TCRdb table, and some are missing; sequencing was by immunoSEQ multiplex PCR. The sample holds about 64,000 clones, 92% seen once. This specimen consisted of peripheral blood, obtained in the second trimester of pregnancy. The source of these receptors is a female donor with multiple sclerosis, enrolled in a pregnancy study. Each CDR3 is given with its conserved first and last residue. Fields, in order: V gene, J gene, CDR3 protein.

TRBV4-1	TRBJ1-6	CASSQPQALNNSPLHF
TRBV18	TRBJ2-7	CASSLMGSATGLYEQYF
TRBV19	TRBJ2-7	CASTPLAGGYEQYF
TRBV2	TRBJ2-7	CASSELVAGGYEQYF
TRBV6-1	TRBJ1-5	CASSESGSNSNQPQHF
TRBV30	TRBJ2-4	CAWCEGGSGKNIQYF
TRBV19	TRBJ1-4	CASRPGQGYTNEKLFF
TRBV4-1	TRBJ2-1	CASRTSGSNEQFF
TRBV5-1	TRBJ2-7	CASSLNRQGEGEQYF
TRBV28	TRBJ1-4	CASSSPGAPGEKLFF
TRBV10-3	TRBJ2-5	CAISGQGETQYF
TRBV6-1	TRBJ2-1	CASNKAGGKFNEQFF
TRBV9	TRBJ2-6	CASTISGANVLTF
TRBV2	TRBJ2-7	CASSLTSGRTYEQYF
TRBV5-5	TRBJ2-3	CASSLPRTGGITDTQYF
TRBV7-2	TRBJ2-7	CASSLGRGNVEQYF
TRBV10-3	TRBJ2-3	CAISTGGSTDTQYF
TRBV5-1	TRBJ2-7	CASSLRAGGGNSEQYF
TRBV7-2	TRBJ2-7	CASSPRLAGGHEQYF
TRBV5-1	TRBJ1-5	CASSQGGGDQPQHF
TRBV6-1	TRBJ1-5	CASSELLQPQHF
TRBV30	TRBJ2-5	CAWSPTGRQETQYF
TRBV7-3	TRBJ2-7	CASSLTGLGHEQYF
TRBV28	TRBJ2-7	CASSLLAMSGVMEQYF
TRBV6-5	TRBJ2-7	CASSQGTSAGYEQYF
TRBV19	TRBJ1-4	CASSMDGLYEKLFF
TRBV7-2	TRBJ2-3	CASSWPSGDTQYF
TRBV9	TRBJ1-2	CASSATIRGAGYTF
TRBV7-9	TRBJ2-3	CASSLNRVDTDTQYF
TRBV4-3	TRBJ2-1	CASSPQALSGPYNEQFF
TRBV4-1	TRBJ2-1	CASSQDRLSYNEQFF
TRBV19	TRBJ1-5	CASRTVASNQPQHF
TRBV5-6	TRBJ1-1	CASSSQGTEAFF
TRBV19	TRBJ2-7	CASTPRGTGDHEQYF
TRBV9	TRBJ2-5	CASSVEGGRSEETQYF
TRBV4-2	TRBJ2-1	CASSQEGFSASGSYNEQFF
TRBV28	TRBJ1-6	CASSSGTANYVLPLHF